Below, one TCR beta chain is given with its context. These data originate in a study of blood T cell repertoires in COVID-19. About the study: Acute and convalescent COVID-19 samples came from the United States, Italy and Spain. In each case, the material was cDNA or gDNA derived from T cells, B-cell-depleted T cells, or PBMCs.

In the original analysis: Estimation of nucleated cell counts was performed using reference gene primer amplification. Some clones are missing from TCRdb's copy, which holds only in-frame ones; the method was immunoSEQ multiplex PCR. V and J calls and clone size are those listed in that table; D and trimming were worked out from the DNA. The sample contains approximately 140,000 clones, 85% to 90% of which appear only once. Looked up from germline, CDR1 is SEHNR and CDR2 is FQNEAQ (reference sequence). There are 17 residues in the CDR3. V was pared by 0 bases and J by 1 base, with 10 bases between. The TCR sequence derives from a man aged 45-65 years with active or convalescent COVID-19. The chain carries TRBV7-9 and TRBJ1-6, with D unclear. Sequencing was carried out using peripheral blood. The CDR3 nucleotides are TGTGCCAGCAGCTTAGCGCGGGGTGGTTCCTATAATTCACCCCTCCACTTT. Protein product: CASSLARGGSYNSPLHF.